Sequencing of this T cell receptor (beta chain) was carried out in a study of T cell clonotyping in hematopoietic cell transplantation. Using immunoSEQ multiplex PCR, the repertoire was profiled, and TCRdb retains in-frame clones only, with some absent. This table holds 13,000 to 15,000 clones, about 97% found once. The CDR3 runs to 14 residues. Trimming cost V 5 bases and J 5 bases; bases outside gene matches: 2. Looked up from germline, CDR1 is MDHEN and CDR2 is SYDVKM. With regard to this clone: The antigen is not known.

Overall study findings and caveats: Recipient TCR diversity dropped after transplant; expanded clonotypes rose from day 30 to 180.

This sequence was found in a female patient between 50 and 59 years old who had an allogeneic stem cell transplant from an unrelated donor, so T cells may come from the graft donor. Some clones in this sample may be carry-over from other donors' samples. Sequenced material: peripheral blood mononuclear cells, taken 30 days after allogeneic stem cell transplant. The genes are TRBV28 and TRBJ1-4, with 10 bases matching TRBD1. CDR3 sequence reads: CASSQDRGNEKLFF. The CDR3 bases are TGTGCCAGCAGTCAGGACAGGGGGAATGAAAAACTGTTTTTT.